Listed below are T cell receptor beta chains from one sample, sequenced in a study of T cell responses to AZD1222 COVID-19 vaccine. Profiling relied on immunoSEQ multiplex PCR, and the TCRdb table lists in-frame clones only, not all of them. The sample has roughly 66,000 clones; 88% are singletons. This material consisted of peripheral blood, taken 28 days after the second dose of the MenACWY control vaccine. The source of these receptors is an adult who received the MenACWY meningococcal vaccine as a control. Both conserved end residues are part of each CDR3. The D gene is left open where the match is weak. Clone size, where shown, is once, few, many, or a class for clones that have expanded.

CDR3nt | CDR3aa | abundance | j_gene | d_gene | v_gene
TGTGCCAGCACCGTTGAGGAGGGGTCGGGGGAGCAGTACTTC | CASTVEEGSGEQYF | once | TRBJ2-7 | NA | TRBV28
TGTGCCAGCAGCGAATTTACCGGGACAGGGGACGAGCAGTACTTC | CASSEFTGTGDEQYF | NA | TRBJ2-7 | TRBD1 | TRBV7-2
TGTGCCAGTAGTATAGAAGGGTTGAGCAATCAGCCCCAGCATTTT | CASSIEGLSNQPQHF | NA | TRBJ1-5 | NA | TRBV19
TGTGCCAGCAGCGTAGAAGCGGGAACCAGCACCTACGAGCAGTACTTC | CASSVEAGTSTYEQYF | NA | TRBJ2-7 | TRBD2 | TRBV9
TGTGCCAGCAGTTTAGCCTGGATGAACACTGAAGCTTTCTTT | CASSLAWMNTEAFF | NA | TRBJ1-1 | NA | TRBV28
TGCGCCAGCAGTTCAGACAGGGGAGGCCCTAGTGAGCAGTTCTTC | CASSSDRGGPSEQFF | once | TRBJ2-1 | TRBD1 | TRBV5-1
TGTGCCAGCAGTTACTCGGCGGTTGGGGTCGACACTGAAGCTTTCTTT | CASSYSAVGVDTEAFF | NA | TRBJ1-1 | NA | TRBV6-5
TGTGCCTGGAGCGAGATGCTAGGGGGTCAGCCCCAGCATTTT | CAWSEMLGGQPQHF | NA | TRBJ1-5 | NA | TRBV30
TGTGCCAGCAGTGATGACAGTACCGCGAACACCGGGGAGCTGTTTTTT | CASSDDSTANTGELFF | NA | TRBJ2-2 | NA | TRBV2
TGTGCCAGCAGTGAAGAGGGGAACTATGGCTACACCTTC | CASSEEGNYGYTF | NA | TRBJ1-2 | NA | TRBV6-1
TGTGCCAGCAGCTTCCGGAGGGCAGGGAGCGACAATGAGCAGTTCTTC | CASSFRRAGSDNEQFF | NA | TRBJ2-1 | NA | TRBV7-9
TGTGCCAGCAAAGTGGGGGGACTAGCGGGGATGAATGAGCAGTTCTTC | CASKVGGLAGMNEQFF | NA | TRBJ2-1 | TRBD2 | TRBV5-5
TGTGCCAGCAGCCCAGGGTGGGCTAACTATGGCTACACCTTC | CASSPGWANYGYTF | NA | TRBJ1-2 | NA | TRBV7-9
TGCGCCAGCAGCCAAGAGAGACAGGGGCCCTACGAGCAGTACTTC | CASSQERQGPYEQYF | NA | TRBJ2-7 | TRBD1 | TRBV4-1
TGTGCCAGCAGCTCACCCCTCTCCTACGAGCAGTACTTC | CASSSPLSYEQYF | NA | TRBJ2-7 | NA | TRBV5-4
TGTGCCAGCAGTCCTGGCCTAGGTAGCGTGTCTACCCAGTACTTC | CASSPGLGSVSTQYF | NA | TRBJ2-5 | NA | TRBV28
TGTGCCAGTAGTATAATGGTCGGGGAGCTGTTTTTT | CASSIMVGELFF | NA | TRBJ2-2 | NA | TRBV19
TGTGCCAGCAGTTTATTCGGCAGGGCCAACACCGGGGAGCTGTTTTTT | CASSLFGRANTGELFF | NA | TRBJ2-2 | NA | TRBV28
TGTGCCAGCAGTGACCCTTCGCAGGGTAGCTTCTATAATTCACCCCTCCACTTT | CASSDPSQGSFYNSPLHF | NA | TRBJ1-6 | NA | TRBV6-1
TGTGCCAGCAGCTCCGGTTCGGGGAGCAATCAGCCCCAGCATTTT | CASSSGSGSNQPQHF | NA | TRBJ1-5 | NA | TRBV7-9
TGTGCCAGCACGCTCGGGGGAGTTAACTATGGCTACACCTTC | CASTLGGVNYGYTF | NA | TRBJ1-2 | NA | TRBV5-4
TGTGCCAGCAGTTGGACTAGCGGTCCCTACGAGCAGTACTTC | CASSWTSGPYEQYF | NA | TRBJ2-7 | TRBD2 | TRBV7-3
TGTGCCAGCTCCCCTGGAGGGGGGAACTACGAGCAGTACTTC | CASSPGGGNYEQYF | NA | TRBJ2-7 | NA | TRBV18
TGTGCCTGGAGTCGGAGGAGGACAACCTATGGCTACACCTTC | CAWSRRRTTYGYTF | NA | TRBJ1-2 | NA | TRBV30
TGTGCCAGCAGCCCCATAGCGGGGGGGAGCAATGAGCAGTTCTTC | CASSPIAGGSNEQFF | NA | TRBJ2-1 | TRBD2 | TRBV7-8
TGTGCCTGTCAAACCGGAGGATCTAATGAAAAACTGTTTTTT | CACQTGGSNEKLFF | NA | TRBJ1-4 | NA | TRBV30
TGTGCCAGCAGTTACTCGATGGGGCAGGGCGACTATGGCTACACCTTC | CASSYSMGQGDYGYTF | NA | TRBJ1-2 | NA | TRBV6-2/TRBV6-3
TGTGCCAGCAGCGTCAGTGGTGGGGCCCGGACAGGGGGAAACACTGAAGCTTTCTTT | CASSVSGGARTGGNTEAFF | few | TRBJ1-1 | TRBD1 | TRBV9
TGTGCCACCACAGGGGGCAATCAGCCCCAGCATTTT | CATTGGNQPQHF | NA | TRBJ1-5 | TRBD1 | TRBV2
TGTGCCAGCAGTGAGAGTGGGGGACCCTACTATGGCTACACCTTC | CASSESGGPYYGYTF | NA | TRBJ1-2 | NA | TRBV6-1
TGTGCCAGCAGTTTATTGGGAGGTGAAACTGAAGCTTTCTTT | CASSLLGGETEAFF | NA | TRBJ1-1 | NA | TRBV28
TGCAGCGTTGGACAGGGTGAGGGGTATGGCTACACCTTC | CSVGQGEGYGYTF | NA | TRBJ1-2 | TRBD1 | TRBV29-1
TGTGCCACCAGCAGAGCTCCTCCCTACGAGCAGTACTTC | CATSRAPPYEQYF | NA | TRBJ2-7 | NA | TRBV15
TGCGCCAGCAGTCAATCGCACTCTTGGCGGGGACAAGAGACCCAGTACTTC | CASSQSHSWRGQETQYF | NA | TRBJ2-5 | NA | TRBV23-1
TGTGCCAGCAGTGATGTGCAGGGAACTCCTACTAATGAAAAACTGTTTTTT | CASSDVQGTPTNEKLFF | NA | TRBJ1-4 | NA | TRBV25-1
TGCGCCAGCAGCCGAGACCCGGCCCCGGATACGCAGTATTTT | CASSRDPAPDTQYF | NA | TRBJ2-3 | NA | TRBV5-1
TGTGCCAGCAGCCCTGGATTGTACTATGGCTACACCTTC | CASSPGLYYGYTF | NA | TRBJ1-2 | NA | TRBV14
TGTGCCAGCAGCTTTGGTTCTAGCACAGATACGCAGTATTTT | CASSFGSSTDTQYF | NA | TRBJ2-3 | NA | TRBV7-9
TGTGCCAGCAGCTCGTGGGACACTTATCAGCCCCAGCATTTT | CASSSWDTYQPQHF | NA | TRBJ1-5 | NA | TRBV5-6
TGTGCCAGCACGTCTCTGGGAGTACAGTACTTC | CASTSLGVQYF | NA | TRBJ2-7 | NA | TRBV2
TGTGCCAGCAGCCAACAGGAGAGGGGCTATGGCTACACCTTC | CASSQQERGYGYTF | NA | TRBJ1-2 | NA | TRBV7-9